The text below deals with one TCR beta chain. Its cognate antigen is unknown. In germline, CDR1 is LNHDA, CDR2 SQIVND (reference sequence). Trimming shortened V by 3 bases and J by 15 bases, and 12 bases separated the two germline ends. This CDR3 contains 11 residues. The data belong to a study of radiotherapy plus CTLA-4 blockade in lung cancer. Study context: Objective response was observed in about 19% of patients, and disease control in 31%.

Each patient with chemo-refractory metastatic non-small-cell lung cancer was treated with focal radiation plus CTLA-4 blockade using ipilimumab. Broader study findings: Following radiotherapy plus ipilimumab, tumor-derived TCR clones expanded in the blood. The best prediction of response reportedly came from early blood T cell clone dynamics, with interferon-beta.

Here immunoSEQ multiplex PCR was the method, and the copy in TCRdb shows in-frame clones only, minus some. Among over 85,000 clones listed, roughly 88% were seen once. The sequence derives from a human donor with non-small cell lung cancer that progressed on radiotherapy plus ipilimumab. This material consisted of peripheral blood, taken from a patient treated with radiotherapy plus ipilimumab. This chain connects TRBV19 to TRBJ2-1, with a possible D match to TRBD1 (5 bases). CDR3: CASSIGRAPFF. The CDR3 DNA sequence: TGTGCCAGTAGTATTGGCAGGGCCCCGTTCTTC.